This TCR beta chain emerged from a study of cytomegalovirus exposure and HLA in healthy donors. PCR employed 60 Vbeta and 13 Jbeta primers. In the original analysis: It was a later analysis that counted roughly 80 million unique TCR beta chains, of which roughly 11 million were shared. Data came from immunoSEQ multiplex PCR; TCRdb stores just in-frame clones and leaves some out. V, J and clone size were drawn from that table, and D and trimming were deduced from the DNA. The profile covers more than 85,000 clones, with approximately 64% appearing a single time and approximately 4.3% taken by the ten largest. As to this clone: The antigen is not known.

Notes on the study in general: Reportedly, a later analysis found an Asian-associated ancestry cluster had fewer N-insertions than the approximately 640-donor mean.

The receptor's source is a human donor in good health. The material sequenced was PBMCs.

CDR3 protein: CASNRDNHQETQYF. The DNA for the CDR3 is TGTGCCAGCAACCGGGACAACCACCAAGAGACCCAGTACTTC. The chain employs TRBV2 and TRBJ2-5; D perhaps matches TRBD1 (6 bases). Trimming cost V 7 bases and J 0 bases, with 12 bases left between them. CDR1 is SNHLY and CDR2 is FYNNEI in the germline V gene. The CDR3 runs to 14 residues.